This T cell receptor (beta chain) emerged from a study of identical twins. This CDR3 has 16 amino acids. V trimming: 0 bases; J trimming: 6 bases; junction bases outside the gene matches: 10. From germline, CDR1 is DFQATT and CDR2 SNEGSKA (reference sequence). Only a few counts were recorded for this clonotype. TCRdb reanalysed the 5' RACE reads using MiXCR and keeps one entry per CDR3 protein. The sample shows roughly 540,000 distinct CDR3 sequences, 20% to 25% of them seen only once. The same sample was also studied in work on T cells expressing NK-cell markers.

This receptor was taken from a woman between 18 and 29 years old in good health. The chain recombines TRBV20-1 with TRBJ2-4; 8 bases align to TRBD1. The sequenced material came from CD4+ T cells sorted from blood. CDR3 amino acids: CSARDVQGQATNIQYF. CDR3 nucleotide sequence: TGCAGTGCTAGAGACGTCCAGGGACAGGCTACAAACATTCAGTACTTC.